A selection of T cell receptor beta chains follows, all from one sample in a study of glioma-infiltrating T cells after dendritic cell vaccination. Data came from immunoSEQ multiplex PCR; TCRdb stores just in-frame clones and leaves some out. The sample includes about 92,000 clones, 86% of them seen just once. This material consisted of blood, taken before dendritic cell vaccination. The receptors stem from a human donor with glioblastoma. Both conserved end residues are part of each CDR3. D genes are given only for firm matches. Size tells how often a clone was seen (once, few, many) or the class of an expanded clone, and some rows leave it out.

clone_size: NA
j_call: TRBJ2-2
d_call: TRBD2
v_call: TRBV4-2
cdr3_aa: CASSQELAGGPGGELFF
cdr3_nt: TGTGCCAGCAGCCAAGAACTCGCGGGAGGGCCCGGCGGGGAGCTGTTTTTT

clone_size: NA
j_call: TRBJ2-2
d_call: TRBD1
v_call: TRBV15
cdr3_aa: CATSRDRDRGKIGAGELFF
cdr3_nt: TGTGCCACCAGCAGAGATAGGGACAGGGGGAAAATAGGGGCCGGGGAGCTGTTTTTT

clone_size: NA
j_call: TRBJ2-5
d_call: NA
v_call: TRBV18
cdr3_aa: CASSPLAGRYQETQYF
cdr3_nt: TGTGCCAGCTCACCACTTGCGGGGAGGTACCAAGAGACCCAGTACTTC

clone_size: NA
j_call: TRBJ2-3
d_call: NA
v_call: TRBV5-6
cdr3_aa: CASSPLAGYLSTDTQYF
cdr3_nt: TGTGCCAGCAGCCCGCTGGCGGGGTACCTAAGCACAGATACGCAGTATTTT

clone_size: NA
j_call: TRBJ2-7
d_call: NA
v_call: TRBV7-9
cdr3_aa: CASSSTVTSSYEQYF
cdr3_nt: TGTGCCAGCAGCTCGACAGTTACCAGCTCCTACGAGCAGTACTTC

clone_size: NA
j_call: TRBJ2-3
d_call: NA
v_call: TRBV4-1
cdr3_aa: CASSQEPPIGLATDTQYF
cdr3_nt: TGCGCCAGCAGCCAAGAACCTCCCATAGGGCTAGCAACAGATACGCAGTATTTT

clone_size: NA
j_call: TRBJ2-2
d_call: TRBD1
v_call: TRBV27
cdr3_aa: CASSQGAGELFF
cdr3_nt: TGTGCCAGCAGTCAGGGGGCCGGGGAGCTGTTTTTT

clone_size: NA
j_call: TRBJ2-2
d_call: NA
v_call: TRBV6-6
cdr3_aa: CASSFRQTSNTGELFF
cdr3_nt: TGTGCCAGCAGTTTCCGACAGACTTCGAACACCGGGGAGCTGTTTTTT

clone_size: NA
j_call: TRBJ2-4
d_call: NA
v_call: TRBV7-9
cdr3_aa: CASSLWREAKNIQYF
cdr3_nt: TGTGCCAGCAGCTTATGGAGGGAAGCCAAAAACATTCAGTACTTC

clone_size: NA
j_call: TRBJ2-7
d_call: TRBD2
v_call: TRBV10-3
cdr3_aa: CAIRKWTSGRFYEQYF
cdr3_nt: TGTGCCATCAGAAAGTGGACTAGCGGGAGATTCTACGAGCAGTACTTC

clone_size: NA
j_call: TRBJ2-3
d_call: NA
v_call: TRBV25-1
cdr3_aa: CATASSLGAKDTQYF
cdr3_nt: TGTGCCACAGCATCTAGTCTGGGGGCCAAAGATACGCAGTATTTT

clone_size: NA
j_call: TRBJ2-3
d_call: NA
v_call: TRBV2
cdr3_aa: CASSVDTTTDTQYF
cdr3_nt: TGTGCCAGCAGTGTCGACACGACCACAGATACGCAGTATTTT

clone_size: once
j_call: TRBJ1-2
d_call: NA
v_call: TRBV19
cdr3_aa: CASSATGNYGYTF
cdr3_nt: TGTGCCAGTAGTGCGACAGGAAACTATGGCTACACCTTC

clone_size: once
j_call: TRBJ1-1
d_call: NA
v_call: TRBV11-3
cdr3_aa: CASSFGGNTEAFF
cdr3_nt: TGTGCCAGCAGCTTTGGCGGGAACACTGAAGCTTTCTTT

clone_size: NA
j_call: TRBJ2-5
d_call: NA
v_call: TRBV6-5
cdr3_aa: CASTTTRGRETQYF
cdr3_nt: TGTGCCAGCACCACGACTAGGGGGCGTGAGACCCAGTACTTC

clone_size: NA
j_call: TRBJ1-2
d_call: TRBD1
v_call: TRBV5-1
cdr3_aa: CASSLAGQNGYTF
cdr3_nt: TGCGCCAGCAGCTTGGCGGGACAGAATGGCTACACCTTC

clone_size: NA
j_call: TRBJ2-7
d_call: NA
v_call: TRBV7-8
cdr3_aa: CASSIYSGSEQYF
cdr3_nt: TGTGCCAGCAGCATCTATTCGGGAAGCGAGCAGTACTTC

clone_size: NA
j_call: TRBJ1-2
d_call: NA
v_call: TRBV4-2
cdr3_aa: CASSQDNAGYYGYTF
cdr3_nt: TGTGCCAGCAGCCAAGATAACGCAGGGTATTATGGCTACACCTTC

clone_size: NA
j_call: TRBJ2-7
d_call: TRBD1
v_call: TRBV5-4
cdr3_aa: CASSPGQKYEQYF
cdr3_nt: TGTGCCAGCAGCCCGGGACAGAAGTACGAGCAGTACTTC

clone_size: NA
j_call: TRBJ1-2
d_call: TRBD1
v_call: TRBV25-1
cdr3_aa: CATDTTGENHGYTF
cdr3_nt: TGTGCCACCGATACGACAGGGGAGAATCATGGCTACACCTTC

clone_size: once
j_call: TRBJ2-7
d_call: NA
v_call: TRBV4-1
cdr3_aa: CASSQGGGYEQYF
cdr3_nt: TGCGCCAGCAGCCAGGGAGGGGGATACGAGCAGTACTTC